Each of the 14 T cell receptor beta chains below was sequenced from the same sample in a study of shared clonotypes between healthy human individuals (dated by TCRdb to the early 2020s). The protocol used for the library was the immunoSEQ multiplex PCR assay. TCRdb retrieved this table from immuneACCESS and kept in-frame rearrangements only. Not all clones are present; in checked studies, unresolved V genes account for under half, and no reason is known for the remainder. Counted in this sample were about 2,100,000 clones; approximately 94% of them appeared once. Over 1.5% of the sample lies in the top ten. CD8 naive samples were obtained by positive selection for CCR7 among CD45RO-negative cells, yielding a CD45RA+CCR7+ population from which TemRA cells were excluded. The sequenced sample was naive CD8+ T cells from PBMCs. Reading the label with the study, this specimen's cell subset or site is: CD45RA+CCR7+. These receptors came from a man aged 18 to 29 in good health. Some clones in this sample may be carry-over from other donors' samples.

The chain has TRBV28 and TRBJ2-6; 8 nucleotides agree with TRBD1. This CDR3 is 18 amino acids long. From germline, CDR1 is MDHEN and CDR2 SYDVKM. Unmatched junction bases numbered 8, after V lost 4 bases and J lost 0 bases. The CDR3 region has the DNA TGTGCCAGCAGTTCGAGACAGGGGACCTACTCTGGGGCCAACGTCCTGACTTTC. Translated: CASSSRQGTYSGANVLTF.

The chain has TRBV6-4 and TRBJ2-1, with TRBD2 identical over 15 bases. The CDR3 is 15 amino acids. In germline, CDR1 is MRHNA, CDR2 SNTAGT. J lost 3 bases, V lost 9 bases, and 3 bases had no gene match. The CDR3 sequence is CARRTSGRVYNEQFF. DNA for the CDR3: TGTGCCAGAAGGACTAGCGGGAGGGTCTACAATGAGCAGTTCTTC.

As regards this clone: The same CDR3 can be traced to other DNA sequences in this sample. This sequence joins TRBV19 and TRBJ2-7, with TRBD2 matching over 11 bases. With 6 bases clipped from V and 3 bases from J, the junction kept 4 bases outside the gene matches. CDR1 and CDR2 (germline): LNHDA, SQIVND (reference sequence). The CDR3 length is 14 residues. The CDR3 region is CASSPGLADYEQYF. CDR3 sequence (DNA): TGTGCCAGTAGCCCGGGACTAGCGGACTACGAGCAGTACTTC.

The J gene is TRBJ1-2, the V gene TRBV6-5, with a possible D match to TRBD1 (5 bases). From germline, CDR1 is MNHEY and CDR2 SVGAGI. The CDR3 length is 14 residues. The ends were cut back, 2 bases at V and 4 bases at J, with 11 bases in the middle. CDR3 region: CASSYVGTSYGYTF. The CDR3, as DNA: TGTGCCAGCAGTTACGTCGGGACCTCCTATGGCTACACCTTC.

Of note for this clone: A single base separates this from a much larger clone, so it may be a read error. Other DNA sequences within the sample encode an identical CDR3. The chain joins TRBV7-2 to TRBJ1-5; the D is unclear. Germline CDR1 SGHTA, CDR2 FQGNSA. Trimming cost V 1 base and J 7 bases, with 5 bases left between them. CDR3 length: 12 residues. The DNA for the CDR3 is TGTGCCAGCAGCTTAGGGGGACAGCCCCAGCATTTT. As protein: CASSLGGQPQHF. Using reference TRBV7-2 and TRBJ1-5 for the parts outside the CDR3, the full variable domain is GAGVSQSPSNKVTEKGKDVELRCDPISGHTALYWYRQSLGQGLEFLIYFQGNSAPDKSGLPSDRFSAERTGGSVSTLTIQRTQQEDSAVYLCASSLGGQPQHFGDGTRLSIL.

The chain is built from TRBV5-1 and TRBJ2-2; unclear D gene. CDR1 and CDR2 (germline): SGHRS, YFSETQ. The CDR3 is 15 amino acids. V was pared by 5 bases and J by 3 bases, with 14 bases between. CDR3 bases: TGCGCCAGCAGAGTTATGGGAACTTACACCGGGGAGCTGTTTTTT. Its translation: CASRVMGTYTGELFF. Full variable domain (remainder filled in from reference TRBV5-1 and TRBJ2-2): KAGVTQTPRYLIKTRGQQVTLSCSPISGHRSVSWYQQTPGQGLQFLFEYFSETQRNKGNFPGRFSGRQFSNSRSEMNVSTLELGDSALYLCASRVMGTYTGELFFGEGSRLTVL.

About this clone itself: Other DNA sequences in this specimen translate into the identical CDR3. The gene calls are TRBV6-5 and TRBJ2-7, with D maybe TRBD2 (5 bases). Trimming removed 0 bases from V and 3 bases from J, with 12 bases in between. The CDR3 is 15 residues long. Germline CDR1 MNHEY, CDR2 SVGAGI. CDR3 loop: CASSYSTSGNYEQYF. The CDR3 nucleotides read TGTGCCAGCAGTTACTCGACGTCGGGAAACTACGAGCAGTACTTC.

V gene TRBV27 combines with J gene TRBJ2-1; 7 bases line up with TRBD2. The CDR3 totals 15 residues. After removal of 3 bases from V and 4 bases from J, the junction contained 6 bases not matched to a gene. From germline, CDR1 is MNHEY and CDR2 SMNVEV (reference sequence). DNA for the CDR3: TGTGCCAGCAGTTTGCAAGCGGGGCTTTACAATGAGCAGTTCTTC. Amino acid sequence: CASSLQAGLYNEQFF.

The chain carries TRBV4-1 and TRBJ1-1, with D hard to call. The germline V gene has CDR1 MGHRA and CDR2 YSYEKL. Trimming removed 4 bases from V and 1 base from J, with 10 bases in between. This CDR3 has 14 amino acids. The CDR3 spells CASSPYLSNTEAFF. The CDR3 bases are TGCGCCAGCAGCCCCTACCTTTCGAACACTGAAGCTTTCTTT.

The chain uses TRBV7-9 and TRBJ2-3; 10 bases match TRBD2. Germline CDR1 and CDR2: SEHNR and FQNEAQ (reference sequence). V shed 9 bases, J shed 5 bases, and the junction held 14 bases outside the gene matches. The CDR3 sequence is 16 residues long. CDR3 residues: CASSPRLAGVEDTQYF. CDR3 in DNA: TGTGCCAGTTCCCCCAGACTAGCGGGCGTCGAAGATACGCAGTATTTT.

The genes are TRBV4-3 and TRBJ2-5; TRBD2 aligns across 14 bases. V was clipped by 4 bases and J by 0 bases; unmatched bases: 4. The CDR3 has 17 amino acids. Per germline, CDR1 LGHNA and CDR2 YSLEER. The CDR3, as DNA: TGCGCCAGCAGCCCGAGGACTAGCGGGAGGAACCAAGAGACCCAGTACTTC. Amino acids: CASSPRTSGRNQETQYF.

This chain joins TRBV9 and TRBJ1-5; 7 bases line up with TRBD1. The CDR3 is 15 amino acids. J gave up 5 bases and V 3 bases, and 8 bases lay outside the gene matches. Germline CDR1 SGDLS, CDR2 YYNGEE. The DNA for the CDR3 is TGTGCCAGCAGCGAGGGAACAGGGGTATATCAGCCCCAGCATTTT. Protein product: CASSEGTGVYQPQHF.

This chain links TRBV10-3 with TRBJ2-3; maybe TRBD2 (5 bases). This CDR3 comprises 14 residues. Trimming left V 3 bases short and J 5 bases short, with 12 bases between. The germline V gene has CDR1 ENHRY and CDR2 SYGVKD. The CDR3 spells CAISDVGNLDTQYF. CDR3 DNA sequence: TGTGCCATCAGTGATGTCGGGAACCTAGATACGCAGTATTTT.

Remarks on this clone: This CDR3 is also generated by other DNA sequences in the sample. This chain connects TRBV28 to TRBJ1-5, with TRBD1 matching over 9 bases. V lost 6 bases to trimming and J lost 7 bases; unmatched junction nucleotides: 4. The CDR3 extends over 13 amino acids. Per the germline V gene, CDR1 is MDHEN and CDR2 is SYDVKM. The CDR3 bases are TGTGCCAGCAGCCGGACAGGGGCCCAGCCCCAGCATTTT. Protein sequence: CASSRTGAQPQHF.